The clone carrying this T cell receptor beta chain was seen at least ten times. Antigen unknown. V lost 5 bases, J lost 6 bases, and 16 bases lay in between. Germline-derived CDR1 and CDR2 are MNHNS and SASEGT. The CDR3 extends over 14 amino acids. The data originate from a study of T-cell reconstitution after alpha-beta-depleted transplantation in children. Study-wide results and caveats: Several hundred expanded graft clones reportedly were the source of alpha-beta T cells about two months after transplant. Where some patients showed high TCRbeta diversity at day 60, it came from recipient T cells and thymic progenitors that had survived. A year had passed since transplant, and T-cell counts and diversity by then came mostly from newly produced T cells.

Unique molecular identifiers tagged the TCRbeta library. Using its own MiXCR run on the PCR reads, TCRdb lists one record per CDR3 protein. The table records about 200,000 distinct CDR3 sequences, about 8.7% of them present only once. This clonotype was obtained from a male patient between 2 and 10 years old who had a stem cell transplant for acute myeloid leukemia, so the T cells may come from the graft donor. This sample comprised PBMCs, mostly from graft donor cells, obtained 360 days after TCRalphabeta/CD19-depleted stem cell transplant. The rearrangement links TRBV6-1 to TRBJ1-2, with D tentatively TRBD1 (6 bases). CDR3 protein: CASSLRDIGNGYTF. The CDR3 DNA is TGTGCCAGCAGTCTCCGGGACATAGGGAATGGCTACACCTTC.